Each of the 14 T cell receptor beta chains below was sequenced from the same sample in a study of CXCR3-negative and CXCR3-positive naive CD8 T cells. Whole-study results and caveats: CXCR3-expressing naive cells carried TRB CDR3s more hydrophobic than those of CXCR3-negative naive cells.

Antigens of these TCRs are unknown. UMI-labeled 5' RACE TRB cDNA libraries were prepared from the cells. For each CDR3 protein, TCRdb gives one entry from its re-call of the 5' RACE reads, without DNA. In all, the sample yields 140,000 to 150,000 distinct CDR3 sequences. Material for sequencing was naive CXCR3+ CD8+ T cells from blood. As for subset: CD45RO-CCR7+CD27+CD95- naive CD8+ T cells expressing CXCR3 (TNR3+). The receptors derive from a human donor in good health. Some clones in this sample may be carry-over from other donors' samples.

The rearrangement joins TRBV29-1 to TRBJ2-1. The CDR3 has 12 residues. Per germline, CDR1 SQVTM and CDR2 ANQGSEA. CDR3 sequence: CSVEPRYNEQFF.

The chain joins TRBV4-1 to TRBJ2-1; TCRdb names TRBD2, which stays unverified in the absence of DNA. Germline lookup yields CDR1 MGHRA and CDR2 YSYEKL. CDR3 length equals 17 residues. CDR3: CASSQDVAGIPYNEQFF.

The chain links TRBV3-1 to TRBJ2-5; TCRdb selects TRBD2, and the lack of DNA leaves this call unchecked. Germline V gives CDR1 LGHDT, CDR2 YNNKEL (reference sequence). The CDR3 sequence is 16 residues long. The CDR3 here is CASSPTAGGPEETQYF.

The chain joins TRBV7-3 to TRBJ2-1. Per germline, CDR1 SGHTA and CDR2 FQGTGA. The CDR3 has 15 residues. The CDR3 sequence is CASSLTASSYNEQFF.

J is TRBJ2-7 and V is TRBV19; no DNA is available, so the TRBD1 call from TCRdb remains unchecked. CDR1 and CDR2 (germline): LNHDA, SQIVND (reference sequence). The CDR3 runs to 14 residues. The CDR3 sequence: CASSIGDRPYEQYF.

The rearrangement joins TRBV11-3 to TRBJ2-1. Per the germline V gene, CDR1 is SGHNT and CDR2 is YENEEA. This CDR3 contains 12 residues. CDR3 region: CASSLDQVSSLF.

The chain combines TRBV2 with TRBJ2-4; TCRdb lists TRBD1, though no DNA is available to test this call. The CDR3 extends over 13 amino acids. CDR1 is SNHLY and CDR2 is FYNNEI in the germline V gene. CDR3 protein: CASRDRDRNIQYF.

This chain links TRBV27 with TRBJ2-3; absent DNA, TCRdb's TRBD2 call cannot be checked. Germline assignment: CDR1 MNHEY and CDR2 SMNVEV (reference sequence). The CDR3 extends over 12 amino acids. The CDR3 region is CASGDSPDTQYF.

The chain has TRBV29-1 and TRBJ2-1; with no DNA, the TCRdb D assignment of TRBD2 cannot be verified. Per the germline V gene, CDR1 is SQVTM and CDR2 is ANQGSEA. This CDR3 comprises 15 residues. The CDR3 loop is CSVAPGLVIFDEQFF.

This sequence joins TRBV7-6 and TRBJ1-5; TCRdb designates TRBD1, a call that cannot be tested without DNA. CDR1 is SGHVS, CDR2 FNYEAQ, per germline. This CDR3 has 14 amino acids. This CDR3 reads CASSSGTDHQPQHF.

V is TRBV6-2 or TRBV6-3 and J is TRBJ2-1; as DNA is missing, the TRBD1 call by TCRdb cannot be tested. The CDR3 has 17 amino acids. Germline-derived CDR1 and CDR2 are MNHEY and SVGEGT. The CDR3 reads CASSSLQGTTSYNEQFF.

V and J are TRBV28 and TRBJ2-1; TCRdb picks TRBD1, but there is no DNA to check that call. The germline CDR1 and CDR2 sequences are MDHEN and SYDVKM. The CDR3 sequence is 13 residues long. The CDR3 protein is CASSFQEANEQFF.

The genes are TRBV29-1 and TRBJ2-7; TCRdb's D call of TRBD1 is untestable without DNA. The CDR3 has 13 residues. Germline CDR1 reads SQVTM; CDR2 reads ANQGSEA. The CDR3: CSVSQGSLDEQYF.

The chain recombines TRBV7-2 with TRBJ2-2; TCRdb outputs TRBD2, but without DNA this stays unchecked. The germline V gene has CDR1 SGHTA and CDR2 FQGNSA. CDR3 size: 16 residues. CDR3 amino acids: CASSSLLAVEAGELFF.